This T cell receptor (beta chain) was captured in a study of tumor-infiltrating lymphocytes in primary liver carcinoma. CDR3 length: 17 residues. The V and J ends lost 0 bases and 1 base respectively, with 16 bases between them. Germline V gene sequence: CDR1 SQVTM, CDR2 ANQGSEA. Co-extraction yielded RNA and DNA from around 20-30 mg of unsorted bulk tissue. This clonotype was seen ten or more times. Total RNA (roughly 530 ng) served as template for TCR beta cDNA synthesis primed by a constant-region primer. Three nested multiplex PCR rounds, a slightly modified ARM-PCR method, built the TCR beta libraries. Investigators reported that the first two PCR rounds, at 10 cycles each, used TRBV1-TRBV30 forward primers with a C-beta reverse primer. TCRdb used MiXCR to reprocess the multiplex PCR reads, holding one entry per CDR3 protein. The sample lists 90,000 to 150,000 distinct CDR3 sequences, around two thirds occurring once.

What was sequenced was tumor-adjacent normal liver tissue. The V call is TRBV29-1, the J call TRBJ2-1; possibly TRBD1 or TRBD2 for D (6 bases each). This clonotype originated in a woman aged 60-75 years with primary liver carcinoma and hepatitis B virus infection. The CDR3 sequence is CSVEELGGGGSYNEQFF. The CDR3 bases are TGCAGCGTTGAAGAGCTTGGCGGAGGGGGGTCCTACAATGAGCAGTTCTTC.